The 28 T cell receptor beta chains reported below all come from one sample, sequenced in a study of a mutant IDH1 vaccine in newly diagnosed glioma. Profiling relied on immunoSEQ multiplex PCR, and the TCRdb table lists in-frame clones only, not all of them. Of about 60,000 clones in the sample, more than 80% are singletons; the top ten hold about 3.7%. Stated time point: week 11, during vaccination. Vaccination comprised doses that each held 300 ug of mutant IDH1 20-mer peptide, plus topical imiquimod. Their antigens remain unidentified. The sequenced sample was PBMCs, obtained from a glioma patient whose treatment included an IDH1 peptide vaccine. The source of these receptors is a man aged 25 to 40 with glioma.

The chain joins TRBV5-4 to TRBJ2-7; TRBD2 matches at 8 bases. Trimming at V came to 1 base and at J to 2 bases, leaving 5 bases not matched to a gene. This CDR3 has 15 residues. Germline CDR1 reads SGHNT; CDR2 reads YYREEE (reference sequence). DNA of the CDR3: TGTGCCAGCAGCTTGTCGGCGGGACTAGCCTACGAGCAGTACTTC. This encodes CASSLSAGLAYEQYF.

The CDR3 is CASSSTLGLGSAQYF. The CDR3 nucleotides are TGTGCCAGCAGTTCCACGCTGGGACTAGGGTCGGCCCAGTACTTC. V and J are TRBV6-6 and TRBJ2-5; TRBD2 matches at 8 bases. The CDR3 covers 15 residues. V gave up 4 bases and J gave up 9 bases; unmatched junction bases: 13. CDR1 is MNHNY, CDR2 SVGAGI, per germline (reference sequence).

The J gene is TRBJ2-7, the V gene TRBV2; 7 bases fit TRBD1. From germline, CDR1 is SNHLY and CDR2 FYNNEI. The CDR3 totals 14 residues. V lost 4 bases to trimming and J lost 4 bases; unmatched junction nucleotides: 7. The CDR3 loop reads CASSGWDSPYEQYF. CDR3 bases: TGTGCCAGCAGTGGTTGGGACAGCCCTTACGAGCAGTACTTC.

The gene calls are TRBV7-9 and TRBJ2-1; a possible D gene is TRBD2 (6 bases). The CDR3 is made up of 16 amino acids. Trimming stripped 5 bases from V and 0 bases from J, with 14 bases between. Germline V gene lookup returns CDR1 SEHNR and CDR2 FQNEAQ (reference sequence). The CDR3 DNA sequence: TGTGCCAGCAGCCTACGTGGGGGGAGCTCCTACAATGAGCAGTTCTTC. This translates into CASSLRGGSSYNEQFF.

With regard to this clone: This same CDR3 is encoded by further DNA sequences in the sample. The chain employs TRBV6-5 and TRBJ2-1; TRBD1 aligns across 7 bases. Trimming cost V 0 bases and J 2 bases; bases outside gene matches: 4. Looked up from germline, CDR1 is MNHEY and CDR2 is SVGAGI. The length of the CDR3 is 16 residues. CDR3 in DNA: TGTGCCAGCAGTTACTCGAATAGGGGGCCCTACAATGAGCAGTTCTTC. Residues: CASSYSNRGPYNEQFF.

The chain carries TRBV5-6 and TRBJ1-1, with D perhaps matching TRBD1 (6 bases). The CDR3 is 14 amino acids. Looked up from germline, CDR1 is SGHDT and CDR2 is YYEEEE. Trimming left V 7 bases short and J 0 bases short, with 13 bases between. The CDR3 region has the DNA TGTGCCAGCGGCCGAGGGGGACTGAACACTGAAGCTTTCTTT. Protein product: CASGRGGLNTEAFF.

The genes are TRBV6-5 and TRBJ1-2; 9 positions agree with TRBD1. The V gene end was trimmed by 2 bases and the J gene end by 8 bases; junction bases not matched to a gene: 6. The V gene's germline CDR1 is MNHEY and CDR2 SVGAGI. This CDR3 region has 14 residues. In DNA, the CDR3 is TGTGCCAGCAGTTACGGGGACAGGGTAACCGGCTACACCTTC. It codes for CASSYGDRVTGYTF.

The chain employs TRBV7-9 and TRBJ1-4; possibly TRBD1 for D (5 bases). The CDR3 has 14 amino acids. V lost 6 bases and J lost 7, with 15 bases in between. The germline V gene encodes CDR1 SEHNR and CDR2 FQNEAQ (reference sequence). CDR3 coding DNA: TGTGCCAGCAGTCTTGTTTCAGGGAGTGAAAAACTGTTTTTT. This encodes CASSLVSGSEKLFF.

This clone occurred once. The rearrangement joins TRBV5-1 to TRBJ2-7, with TRBD2 identical over 8 bases. Germline CDR1 and CDR2: SGHRS and YFSETQ. The trim removed 4 bases at V and 2 bases at J, leaving 5 bases unmatched. This CDR3 region has 14 residues. The CDR3 DNA reads TGCGCCAGCAGCCTCCGGGGGGGAGCCTACGAGCAGTACTTC. Translating it yields CASSLRGGAYEQYF.

This chain joins TRBV6-5 and TRBJ1-5, with a tentative D call TRBD1 (5 bases). The CDR3 has 14 amino acids. Germline V gene lookup returns CDR1 MNHEY and CDR2 SVGAGI. V lost 5 bases to trimming and J lost 5 bases, with 13 bases between them. The CDR3 DNA reads as TGTGCCAGCAGTCCACTGGGGGAACATCAGCCCCAGCATTTT. Translated, it gives CASSPLGEHQPQHF.

The J gene is TRBJ1-1, the V gene TRBV4-1; D unclear. The CDR3 spans 15 residues. CDR1 and CDR2 (germline): MGHRA, YSYEKL. Trimming cost V 5 bases and J 3 bases, with 16 bases left between them. CDR3 nucleotide sequence: TGCGCCAGCAGCGTCTCCACCACCTATTACACTGAAGCTTTCTTT. Its translation: CASSVSTTYYTEAFF.

The gene calls are TRBV28 and TRBJ1-2; 7 nucleotides align to TRBD1. This CDR3 is built from 16 residues. Unmatched junction bases numbered 13, after V lost 5 bases and J lost 4 bases. Germline assignment: CDR1 MDHEN and CDR2 SYDVKM. The CDR3 sequence: CASSTPGDRAFYGYTF. The CDR3 nucleotides are TGTGCCAGCAGTACCCCCGGTGACAGGGCTTTCTATGGCTACACCTTC.

The CDR3 spells CASQSRGTGELFF. The CDR3 DNA reads as TGTGCCAGCCAGTCCCGTGGCACCGGGGAGCTGTTTTTT. The genes are TRBV21-1 and TRBJ2-2; the table's D call, TRBD1, has no DNA check behind it. TRBV21-1 is labeled a pseudogene. CDR3 length: 13 amino acids.

This chain uses TRBV7-9 with TRBJ1-3; D may be TRBD1 (5 bases). CDR3 size: 13 residues. Trimming removed 4 bases from V and 4 bases from J, with 8 bases in between. The germline V gene encodes CDR1 SEHNR and CDR2 FQNEAQ (reference sequence). CDR3 DNA: TGTGCCAGCAGCTGGGCAGGGGGAAACACCATATATTTT. This sequence encodes CASSWAGGNTIYF.

V usage is TRBV9 and J usage is TRBJ2-7, with a tentative D call TRBD1 (6 bases). V was cut by 6 bases and J by 0 bases, with 13 bases left in between. This CDR3 contains 14 residues. The germline CDR1 and CDR2 sequences are SGDLS and YYNGEE. CDR3 in amino acids: CASTRTDDSYEQYF. In nucleotides, the CDR3 is TGTGCCAGCACTCGGACAGACGACTCCTACGAGCAGTACTTC.

This clone was found once. The V and J genes are TRBV2 and TRBJ1-6; perhaps TRBD1 as D (6 bases). V lost 2 bases and J lost 9, with 17 bases in between. Germline loops: CDR1 SNHLY, CDR2 FYNNEI. The length of the CDR3 is 16 residues. The CDR3 loop is CASSESAGDLGSPLHF. The CDR3 DNA follows: TGTGCCAGCAGTGAATCGGCAGGGGATTTGGGTTCACCCCTCCACTTT. Based on the CDR3 plus reference TRBV2 and TRBJ1-6, the full variable domain is EPEVTQTPSHQVTQMGQEVILRCVPISNHLYFYWYRQILGQKVEFLVSFYNNEISEKSEIFDDQFSVERPDGSNFTLKIRSTKLEDSAMYFCASSESAGDLGSPLHFGNGTRLTVT.

The rearrangement joins TRBV5-8 to TRBJ2-1, with D maybe TRBD2 (5 bases). The CDR3 consists of 17 residues. Germline loops: CDR1 SGHTS, CDR2 YDEGEE. Trimming took off 6 bases at V and 3 bases at J, with 22 bases between the two ends. The CDR3 sequence is CASTIPIRRTLYNEQFF. The CDR3 coding sequence is TGTGCCAGCACGATACCTATCAGGAGGACCCTCTACAATGAGCAGTTCTTC.

V is TRBV4-1 and J is TRBJ2-7; 8 bases agree with TRBD2. The CDR3 runs to 16 residues. After removal of 0 bases from V and 6 bases from J, the junction contained 10 bases not matched to a gene. Germline V gives CDR1 MGHRA, CDR2 YSYEKL. The CDR3 reads CASSQENPGLAGEQYF. DNA of the CDR3: TGCGCCAGCAGCCAAGAAAACCCGGGGCTAGCGGGCGAGCAGTACTTC.

This clone was counted only a few times. CDR3 in amino acids: CASSVHGSSNQPQHF. The DNA of the CDR3 is TGTGCCAGCAGCGTGCACGGAAGTAGCAATCAGCCCCAGCATTTT. This rearrangement joins TRBV25-1 to TRBJ1-5; D is unclear. Trimming shortened V by 6 bases and J by 0 bases, and 12 bases separated the two germline ends. The CDR3 is 15 residues long. The germline V gene encodes CDR1 MGHDK and CDR2 SYGVNS. The full variable domain, in which reference TRBV25-1 and TRBJ1-5 provide the parts outside the CDR3, is EADIYQTPRYLVIGTGKKITLECSQTMGHDKMYWYQQDPGMELHLIHYSYGVNSTEKGDLSSESTVSRIRTEHFPLTLESARPSHTSQYLCASSVHGSSNQPQHFGDGTRLSIL.

The chain has TRBV18 and TRBJ2-1, with no clear D. Germline CDR1 KGHSH, CDR2 LQKENI. The CDR3 has 13 residues. Trimming removed 6 bases from V and 7 bases from J, with 13 bases in between. The CDR3 DNA sequence: TGTGCCAGCTCCTCATCCAAGGATAATGAGCAGTTCTTC. It codes for CASSSSKDNEQFF. Looking up the rest from reference TRBV18 and TRBJ2-1 gives the full variable domain: NAGVMQNPRHLVRRRGQEARLRCSPMKGHSHVYWYRQLPEEGLKFMVYLQKENIIDESGMPKERFSAEFPKEGPSILRIQQVVRGDSAAYFCASSSSKDNEQFFGPGTRLTVL.

This chain links TRBV9 with TRBJ2-3; 9 nucleotides match TRBD2. Per germline, CDR1 SGDLS and CDR2 YYNGEE. V was clipped by 0 bases and J by 1 base; unmatched bases: 21. This CDR3 comprises 22 residues. CDR3 residues: CASSVEGPLRGPSGDCTDTQYF. The CDR3 nucleotides read TGTGCCAGCAGCGTAGAGGGCCCTTTAAGAGGGCCTAGCGGGGACTGCACAGATACGCAGTATTTT. Full variable domain (outside the CDR3, taken from reference TRBV9 and TRBJ2-3): DSGVTQTPKHLITATGQRVTLRCSPRSGDLSVYWYQQSLDQGLQFLIQYYNGEERAKGNILERFSAQQFPDLHSELNLSSLELGDSALYFCASSVEGPLRGPSGDCTDTQYFGPGTRLTVL.

V gene TRBV9 combines with J gene TRBJ2-2; 8 bases map to TRBD1. Trimming removed 2 bases from V and 2 bases from J; junction bases left unmatched: 8. CDR1 SGDLS and CDR2 YYNGEE come from the germline V gene. The CDR3 contains 17 residues. CDR3 in DNA: TGTGCCAGCAGCGTCCACAGGGACAGGCGAAACACCGGGGAGCTGTTTTTT. Amino acid sequence: CASSVHRDRRNTGELFF.

V gene TRBV5-8 combines with J gene TRBJ2-7, with D maybe TRBD1 (5 bases). Germline CDR1 SGHTS, CDR2 YDEGEE. This CDR3 comprises 14 residues. Trimming took 2 bases from V and 5 from J, leaving 14 bases between them. The CDR3 sequence: CASSFIVGAHEQYF. The DNA of the CDR3 is TGTGCCAGCAGCTTTATAGTAGGGGCGCACGAGCAGTACTTC.

This chain connects TRBV7-8 to TRBJ2-2; D remains ambiguous. The germline V and J ends were trimmed by 1 base and 5 bases, with 11 bases remaining between them. The CDR3 is made up of 15 amino acids. The germline V gene encodes CDR1 SGHVS and CDR2 FQNEAQ. The DNA of the CDR3 is TGTGCCAGCAGCTTAGAGGAGAGCAGAACCGGGGAGCTGTTTTTT. Its translation is CASSLEESRTGELFF. Combining the CDR3 with reference TRBV7-8 and TRBJ2-2 gives the whole variable domain GAGVSQSPRYKVAKRGQDVALRCDPISGHVSLFWYQQALGQGPEFLTYFQNEAQLDKSGLPSDRFFAERPEGSVSTLKIQRTQQEDSAVYLCASSLEESRTGELFFGEGSRLTVL.

The chain links TRBV28 to TRBJ2-1; no definite D call. The V and J ends lost 6 bases and 6 bases respectively, with 15 bases between them. Germline CDR1 and CDR2: MDHEN and SYDVKM. The CDR3 sequence is 14 residues long. The CDR3 DNA is TGTGCCAGCAGAGACGCTATGCTGGGCAATGAGCAGTTCTTC. The encoded protein is CASRDAMLGNEQFF. Looking up the rest from reference TRBV28 and TRBJ2-1 gives the full variable domain: DVKVTQSSRYLVKRTGEKVFLECVQDMDHENMFWYRQDPGLGLRLIYFSYDVKMKEKGDIPEGYSVSREKKERFSLILESASTNQTSMYLCASRDAMLGNEQFFGPGTRLTVL.

V usage is TRBV27 and J usage is TRBJ2-7; 10 nucleotides agree with TRBD1. This CDR3 spans 15 amino acids. The germline CDR1 and CDR2 sequences are MNHEY and SMNVEV (reference sequence). The V and J ends lost 4 bases and 7 bases, in that order; junction bases with no gene match: 10. The CDR3 DNA follows: TGTGCCAGCAGTTCGTCCGGGACAGGGGACGGAGAGCAGTACTTC. Its translation is CASSSSGTGDGEQYF.

This CDR3 is CASSSYRVTEAFF. CDR3 nucleotide sequence: TGTGCCAGCAGCTCATACAGGGTCACTGAAGCTTTCTTT. This sequence joins TRBV7-2 and TRBJ1-1, with TRBD1 as a possible D gene (6 bases). Germline assignment: CDR1 SGHTA and CDR2 FQGNSA. Trimming removed 4 bases at V and 4 bases at J, with 10 bases between. The CDR3 runs 13 residues.

CDR3 protein: CASSLLGTGKGNTEAFF. CDR3 sequence (DNA): TGTGCCAGCAGTTTATTGGGGACAGGGAAAGGGAACACTGAAGCTTTCTTT. The rearrangement links TRBV27 to TRBJ1-1; TRBD1 agrees at 9 bases. Germline-derived CDR1 and CDR2 are MNHEY and SMNVEV (reference sequence). Losses at the gene ends were 1 base for V and 1 base for J; bases not matched to a gene: 7. The CDR3 extends over 17 amino acids.